This TCR beta chain was observed in a study of identical twins (dated by TCRdb to 2016 to 2017). Regarding the research as a whole: The study deep-sequenced TCR alpha and beta repertoires from monozygotic twins, unrelated adults of various ages and cord blood to test whether fetal clonotypes persist. To rule out contamination, replicate twin experiments were performed at different times with different library preparation protocols.

Only healthy Caucasian donors were included. The twin cohort consisted of three pairs of female monozygotic twins, all aged roughly 18 to 30 years. RNA for TCR libraries was isolated from peripheral blood mononuclear cells. Comments on this clonotype: Which antigen it targets is not known. No quality values exist for individual bases; no much larger clone is one base distant.

The library came from 5' RACE. TCRdb shows the sequencer as Illumina HiSeq 2000. Template switching added a universal primer binding site, and the final cDNA carried a unique molecular identifier that allowed TCR cDNA molecules to be counted accurately. First-strand cDNA for TCR alpha and beta chains was synthesized from specific primers in the conserved constant-segment region. Each cDNA library was double barcoded, with a SMART-Mk sample barcode plus Illumina barcodes, to control for contamination. TruSeq adapter sequences along with Illumina sample barcodes were introduced in two successive PCR steps. TCR alpha and beta cDNA libraries were sequenced on the Illumina HiSeq platform with custom primers. The authors' pipeline ran thus. Raw reads were processed with MiGEC to extract unique molecular identifiers, and MiXCR was used to determine CDR3 positions. For each individual, recombination models were inferred using an EM algorithm with the repgenHMM and IGoR tools. The tcR package in R was used for shared clonotype analysis, with sharing normalized by the product of cloneset sizes. Out-of-frame nonproductive sequences were analyzed to study raw recombination free of thymic and clonal selection effects. TCRdb reanalyzed the raw reads on its own, using fastp at Q25 for trimming and MiXCR for clone calling, and kept in-frame beta chains. Here each entry gathers all rows of one CDR3 protein and keeps the most common genes and DNA. The V and J calls, along with clone size, are taken from TCRdb and not from the paper's own processing. The sample yields about 700,000 distinct CDR3 sequences; more than 6.5% were counted once. Around 0.98% of the sample rests with the top ten.

What the study reported, not specific to this receptor: Compared with coincidental sharing between unrelated individuals, out-of-frame TCR alpha sequences shared between twins showed an excess of sequences with low generation probability. Fewer insertions were carried by abundant cord blood beta clonotypes; a weaker similar trend was observed in young adult naive repertoires, while no such trend was observed in memory repertoires. Recombination models systematically underestimated out-of-frame TCR alpha sharing in monozygotic twins but agreed with sharing between unrelated individuals. Because the same donors could not be followed over many years, the conclusions relied on cross-sectional statistical analysis. Invariant T cells such as MAIT and iNKT could partly confound zero-insertion analyses, although diverse VJ usage argued against such confounding for most clonotypes. Excess twin sharing in beta out-of-frame sequences was weaker because fewer shared sequences lowered the signal-to-noise ratio.

These data also featured in a second study, about yellow fever vaccine responses in identical twins. The second source states: According to the authors, the vaccine-induced T cell response in identical twins seemed to be partly convergent and partly specific to each individual. Focusing on identical twins, the study followed the T cell clones that responded to the vaccine, and did so with precision.

Sequences were obtained from PBMCs. The origin of this receptor is a woman under 30 in good health.

The CDR3 amino acid sequence is: CSLRDGRNQETQYF. The DNA reads TGCAGCCTTCGGGACGGACGGAACCAAGAGACCCAGTACTTC. The chain uses TRBV29-1 and TRBJ2-5; the D region may be TRBD1 or TRBD2, each matching 5 bases equally. The CDR3 starts with the cysteine, ends with the phenylalanine, and has 14 residues. Only the CDR3 DNA stays, 42 bases, in frame from base 1. V was cut back by 8 bases and J by 0 bases, leaving a gap of 16 bases between them. Taken from the germline V gene, the CDR1 and CDR2 loops are SQVTM and ANQGSEA.